This T cell receptor (beta chain) was found in a study of blood T cell repertoires in COVID-19. Overall study: Donors in the United States, Italy and Spain gave samples during acute or convalescent COVID-19. PBMCs, B-cell-depleted T cells, or T cells provided the cDNA or gDNA that made up the material.

As originally analysed: Reference gene primer amplification gave nucleated cell count estimates. Assay: immunoSEQ multiplex PCR; the TCRdb copy retains only in-frame clones and omits some. D and trimming were read from the DNA, whereas the V and J calls and clone size are those reported in that table. The sample contains around 100,000 clones, roughly nine tenths of which appear only once. V dropped 4 bases and J dropped 7; count of bases not matched to a gene: 5. This CDR3 is 13 amino acids long. The V gene's germline CDR1 is MDHEN and CDR2 SYDVKM. The receptor's source is a man in his fifties or sixties with COVID-19, enrolled during active disease. The chain couples TRBV28 to TRBJ1-2, with TRBD1 matching over 8 bases. Sequencing was done on a sample of peripheral blood. This CDR3 reads CASSWGQALGYTF. Written as DNA, the CDR3 is TGTGCCAGCAGTTGGGGACAGGCGCTTGGCTACACCTTC.